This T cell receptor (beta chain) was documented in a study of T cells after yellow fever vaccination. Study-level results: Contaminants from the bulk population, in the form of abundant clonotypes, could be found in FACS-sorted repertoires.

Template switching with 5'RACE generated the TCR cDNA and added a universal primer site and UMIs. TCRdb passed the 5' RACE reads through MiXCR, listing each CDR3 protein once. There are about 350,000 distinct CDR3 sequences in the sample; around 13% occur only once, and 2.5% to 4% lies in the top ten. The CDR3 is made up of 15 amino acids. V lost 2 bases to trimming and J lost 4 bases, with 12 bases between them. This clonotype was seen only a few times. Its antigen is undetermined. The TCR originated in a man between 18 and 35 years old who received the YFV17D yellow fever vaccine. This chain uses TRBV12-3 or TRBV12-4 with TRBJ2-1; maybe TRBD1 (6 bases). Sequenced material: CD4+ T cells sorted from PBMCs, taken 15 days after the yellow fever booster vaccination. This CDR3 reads CASSLRQGSYNEQFF. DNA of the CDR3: TGTGCCAGCAGTTTAAGGCAGGGGTCTTACAATGAGCAGTTCTTC.